The next 13 T cell receptor beta chains were all read from a single sample in a study of blood T cell repertoires in COVID-19. Assay used: immunoSEQ multiplex PCR; TCRdb lists only in-frame clones, some missing. The table lists approximately 35,000 clones, 88% of them singletons. What was sequenced was peripheral blood. These receptors all come from a man aged 55-75 years with active COVID-19.

This chain connects TRBV7-7 to TRBJ1-1, with D possibly TRBD1 on 5 matching bases. Germline CDR1 and CDR2: SSHAT and FNYEAQ (reference sequence). Trimming removed 5 bases at V and 4 bases at J, with 17 bases between. The CDR3 is made up of 15 amino acids. CDR3 loop: CASSPLPGYGTEAFF. Written as DNA, the CDR3 is TGTGCCAGCAGCCCCCTCCCAGGGTATGGCACTGAAGCTTTCTTT.

The V gene is TRBV25-1, the J gene TRBJ2-3; TRBD1 matches 7 bases. Looked up from germline, CDR1 is MGHDK and CDR2 is SYGVNS. The CDR3 extends over 16 amino acids. The J segment lost 0 bases and the V segment lost 6 bases, leaving 9 bases of the junction unmatched. The CDR3: CASSPGQLFSTDTQYF. DNA for the CDR3: TGTGCCAGCAGCCCGGGACAGCTCTTTAGCACAGATACGCAGTATTTT. Filled out from reference TRBV25-1 and TRBJ2-3, the complete variable domain reads EADIYQTPRYLVIGTGKKITLECSQTMGHDKMYWYQQDPGMELHLIHYSYGVNSTEKGDLSSESTVSRIRTEHFPLTLESARPSHTSQYLCASSPGQLFSTDTQYFGPGTRLTVL.

The V call is TRBV7-2, the J call TRBJ2-1; 11 bases agree with TRBD2. This CDR3 region has 16 residues. V lost 4 bases, J lost 3 bases, and 5 bases stayed unmatched. The germline gives CDR1 SGHTA, CDR2 FQGNSA. CDR3 DNA: TGTGCCAGCAGCTCCCAAGGACTAGCGGGCTACAATGAGCAGTTCTTC. The encoded protein is CASSSQGLAGYNEQFF.

The chain carries TRBV19 and TRBJ2-5; 10 bases match TRBD2. Germline V CDR1 and CDR2: LNHDA, SQIVND (reference sequence). V dropped 5 bases and J dropped 3; count of bases not matched to a gene: 6. The length of the CDR3 is 15 residues. As DNA, the CDR3 is TGTGCCAGTAGTCGGCGGACTAGCGGAGAAGAGACCCAGTACTTC. It translates to CASSRRTSGEETQYF.

The chain joins TRBV19 to TRBJ2-1; no reliable D call. V shed 2 bases and J shed 1 base, with 12 bases lying between them. The germline V gene encodes CDR1 LNHDA and CDR2 SQIVND (reference sequence). The CDR3 runs 16 residues. The CDR3 region is CASSIRSRASYNEQFF. The CDR3 DNA sequence: TGTGCCAGTAGTATAAGGAGCCGAGCATCCTACAATGAGCAGTTCTTC.

The rearrangement uses TRBV6-5 and TRBJ2-5; 7 positions agree with TRBD1. This CDR3 has 14 amino acids. V was clipped by 6 bases and J by 2 bases; unmatched bases: 6. Germline CDR1 is MNHEY and CDR2 is SVGAGI. CDR3 sequence (DNA): TGTGCCAGCAGGCCGACAGGGCTACAAGAGACCCAGTACTTC. Protein product: CASRPTGLQETQYF.

This clone turned up a few times. The chain couples TRBV2 to TRBJ2-3; 15 bases are a match to TRBD2. Germline lookup yields CDR1 SNHLY and CDR2 FYNNEI. Trimming cost V 6 bases and J 4 bases; bases outside gene matches: 2. This CDR3 has 15 amino acids. CDR3 sequence: CASRRTSGRADTQYF. The DNA of the CDR3 is TGTGCCAGCAGGAGGACTAGCGGGAGGGCAGATACGCAGTATTTT.

Here the CDR3 DNA reads TGTGCCTGTCAGGGTAGTCTTGAAGCTTTCTTT. Protein sequence: CACQGSLEAFF. This chain uses TRBV30 with TRBJ1-1, with a weak D call TRBD1 (5 bases). This CDR3 comprises 11 residues. V lost 6 bases to trimming and J lost 7 bases, with 12 bases between them. In germline, CDR1 is GTSNPN, CDR2 SVGIG (reference sequence).

This clone was detected only once. The V and J genes are TRBV29-1 and TRBJ1-4; D is perhaps TRBD1 (5 bases). The CDR3 is 16 amino acids. The ends were cut back, 4 bases at V and 5 bases at J, with 20 bases in the middle. Germline CDR1 SQVTM, CDR2 ANQGSEA. The CDR3 nucleotides read TGCAGCGTTGCCAATTGGGGCGGGAGTGAGAATGAAAAACTGTTTTTT. Translating gives CSVANWGGSENEKLFF. The full variable domain, completed using reference TRBV29-1 and TRBJ1-4, is SAVISQKPSRDICQRGTSLTIQCQVDSQVTMMFWYRQQPGQSLTLIATANQGSEATYESGFVIDKFPISRPNLTFSTLTVSNMSPEDSSIYLCSVANWGGSENEKLFFGSGTQLSVL.

The chain has TRBV3-1 (or the pseudogene TRBV3-2) and TRBJ2-7; 9 nucleotides line up with TRBD2. Trimming took 0 bases from V and 4 from J; bases not matched to a gene: 13. The length of the CDR3 is 18 residues. Germline assignment: CDR1 LGHDT and CDR2 YNNKEL (reference sequence). CDR3 in DNA: TGTGCCAGCAGCCAAGATTTGTGGTTAGCTAGCGGGAAGTACGAGCAGTACTTC. Protein product: CASSQDLWLASGKYEQYF.

The chain is built from TRBV3-1 (or the pseudogene TRBV3-2) and TRBJ2-7; 11 bases are a match to TRBD2. CDR3 length equals 16 residues. V shed 4 bases and J 0 bases; nucleotides not matched to a gene: 5. Germline V gives CDR1 LGHDT, CDR2 YNNKEL (reference sequence). CDR3 protein: CASSPGTSGSSYEQYF. The CDR3 nucleotides are TGTGCCAGCAGCCCAGGGACTAGCGGCTCCTCCTACGAGCAGTACTTC.

The V gene is TRBV10-3, the J gene TRBJ2-4; TRBD1 aligns across 7 bases. The trim removed 4 bases at V and 6 bases at J, leaving 9 bases unmatched. Germline V gene lookup returns CDR1 ENHRY and CDR2 SYGVKD. The CDR3 sequence is 15 residues long. This chain's CDR3 is CAISGTGARGNIQYF. In DNA form, the CDR3 reads TGTGCCATCAGTGGGACAGGCGCCAGAGGAAACATTCAGTACTTC.

The chain carries TRBV12-1 and TRBJ2-1; the table's D call, TRBD2, has no DNA check behind it. TRBV12-1 is noted as a pseudogene. This CDR3 has 16 residues. The chain's CDR3 is CASNQYSGRHHNEQFF. The CDR3 DNA reads as TGTGCCAGCAACCAATACAGCGGGAGGCATCACAATGAGCAGTTCTTC.